A selection of T cell receptor beta chains follows, all from one sample in a study of cytomegalovirus exposure and HLA in healthy donors. Clones were read by immunoSEQ multiplex PCR, and TCRdb kept only the in-frame ones, dropping some. Of roughly 260,000 clones listed, about 83% were seen once; the top ten hold approximately 2%. Source material: PBMCs. All receptors come from a woman in her thirties or forties in good health and CMV-seropositive. CDR3s include the opening cysteine and the closing phenylalanine or tryptophan. A D gene is named only where the DNA matches it firmly. Size is stated for part of the rows, as once, few or many counts, or as a class when the clone is expanded.

V gene,D gene,clone size,J gene,CDR3 protein,CDR3 DNA
TRBV29-1,TRBD2,.,TRBJ2-7,CSVEPSGPPREQYF,TGCAGCGTTGAGCCTAGCGGGCCTCCCCGCGAGCAGTACTTC
TRBV28,TRBD2,.,TRBJ2-1,CASSSLASGTYNEQFF,TGTGCCAGCAGTTCCCTGGCTAGCGGGACTTACAATGAGCAGTTCTTC
TRBV30,.,.,TRBJ2-1,CAWSVRTVGEQFF,TGTGCCTGGAGTGTAAGGACTGTAGGGGAGCAGTTCTTC
TRBV7-8,.,.,TRBJ1-2,CASSLRLVESGYGYTF,TGTGCCAGCAGCTTACGGTTGGTGGAATCGGGCTATGGCTACACCTTC
TRBV28,.,.,TRBJ1-5,CASSPTGLNQPQHF,TGTGCCAGCAGCCCAACAGGGCTTAATCAGCCCCAGCATTTT
TRBV4-1,TRBD2,.,TRBJ2-7,CASSQDWTSGSSYEQYF,TGCGCCAGCAGCCAAGATTGGACTAGCGGGAGCTCCTACGAGCAGTACTTC
TRBV28,.,.,TRBJ1-2,CASTDSLNYGYTF,TGTGCCAGCACCGACAGTCTGAACTATGGCTACACCTTC
TRBV2,.,few,TRBJ2-7,CASSGAGTYEQYF,TGTGCCAGCAGTGGGGCAGGGACCTACGAGCAGTACTTC
TRBV30,TRBD1,.,TRBJ2-5,CAWNTGGETQYF,TGTGCCTGGAATACAGGGGGAGAGACCCAGTACTTC
TRBV4-1,.,.,TRBJ1-3,CASSQGRARGGNTIYF,TGCGCCAGCAGCCAAGGGCGGGCCAGGGGAGGAAACACCATATATTTT
TRBV27,.,few,TRBJ2-7,CASSSSYEQYF,TGTGCCAGCAGTTCTAGCTATGAGCAGTACTTC
TRBV19,TRBD1,.,TRBJ1-2,CASSKEGDRTVYGYTF,TGTGCCAGTAGTAAGGAAGGGGACAGAACAGTCTATGGCTACACCTTC
TRBV4-3,.,.,TRBJ2-7,CASSQDPQYEQYF,TGCGCCAGCAGCCAAGACCCCCAGTACGAGCAGTACTTC
TRBV19,TRBD2,.,TRBJ2-5,CASSIGREVQETQYF,TGTGCCAGTAGTATAGGGCGGGAGGTCCAAGAGACCCAGTACTTC
TRBV2,TRBD1,.,TRBJ2-7,CASSGTGGDEQYF,TGTGCCAGCAGTGGGACAGGGGGTGACGAGCAGTACTTC
TRBV28,.,few,TRBJ2-7,CASSPNYEQYF,TGTGCCAGCAGTCCTAATTACGAGCAGTACTTC
TRBV9,.,.,TRBJ2-3,CASSLRTDTQYF,TGTGCCAGCAGCCTCCGCACAGATACGCAGTATTTT
TRBV7-9,.,.,TRBJ2-2,CASSLSIANTGELFF,TGTGCCAGCAGCTTAAGCATAGCGAACACCGGGGAGCTGTTTTTT
TRBV7-2,.,.,TRBJ1-4,CASSSQGKPNEKLFF,TGTGCCAGCAGCTCCCAGGGAAAACCTAATGAAAAACTGTTTTTT
TRBV5-1,TRBD1,.,TRBJ2-7,CASSDAGQGLYEQYF,TGCGCCAGCAGCGACGCCGGACAGGGTCTCTACGAGCAGTACTTC
TRBV19,TRBD1,.,TRBJ1-2,CASSRQGAGGYTF,TGTGCCAGTAGTAGACAGGGGGCAGGAGGCTACACCTTC
TRBV28,TRBD1,.,TRBJ1-1,CASSSQGSFEAFF,TGTGCCAGCAGTTCACAGGGGAGTTTTGAAGCTTTCTTT
TRBV7-8,.,.,TRBJ2-1,CASSLLRYNEQFF,TGTGCCAGCAGCTTACTGAGGTACAATGAGCAGTTCTTC
TRBV19,.,.,TRBJ2-7,CASSMLDSGNYEQYF,TGTGCCAGTAGTATGTTGGATAGCGGAAACTACGAGCAGTACTTC
TRBV7-9,TRBD1,.,TRBJ1-4,CASRGSGTGFEKLFF,TGTGCCAGCAGAGGATCCGGGACAGGGTTTGAAAAACTGTTTTTT
TRBV28,TRBD1,.,TRBJ2-2,CASSFLGTGDTGELFF,TGTGCCAGCAGTTTTCTCGGGACAGGGGATACCGGGGAGCTGTTTTTT
TRBV19,.,.,TRBJ1-6,CASASSYNSPLHF,TGTGCCAGTGCGAGCTCCTATAATTCACCCCTCCACTTT
TRBV2,TRBD1,.,TRBJ1-2,CASSEEQGAYYGYTF,TGTGCCAGCAGTGAAGAACAGGGGGCCTACTATGGCTACACCTTC
TRBV4-3,TRBD1,.,TRBJ1-1,CASSHGTGAYTEAFF,TGCGCCAGCAGCCATGGTACAGGGGCCTACACTGAAGCTTTCTTT
TRBV18,TRBD1,few,TRBJ1-1,CASSNMMTGLANTEAFF,TGTGCCAGCTCAAATATGATGACAGGGCTGGCGAACACTGAAGCTTTCTTT
TRBV28,.,.,TRBJ2-6,CASSLLWGPGANVLTF,TGTGCCAGCAGTTTATTGTGGGGGCCCGGGGCCAACGTCCTGACTTTC
TRBV30,.,.,TRBJ2-7,CAWSVKGRSYEQYF,TGTGCCTGGAGTGTAAAAGGCAGGTCCTACGAGCAGTACTTC
TRBV13,TRBD2,.,TRBJ2-7,CASSFLAEARYEQYF,TGTGCCAGCAGCTTCCTAGCGGAGGCTCGCTACGAGCAGTACTTC
TRBV29-1,TRBD2,.,TRBJ2-1,CSVGRTSGVDNEQFF,TGCAGCGTTGGTAGGACTAGCGGGGTCGACAATGAGCAGTTCTTC
TRBV7-2,TRBD1,.,TRBJ1-6,CASSPGQAINSPLHF,TGTGCCAGCAGCCCAGGACAGGCCATAAATTCACCCCTCCACTTT
TRBV7-9,.,.,TRBJ1-5,CASSLEGEGDQPQHF,TGTGCCAGCAGCTTAGAAGGGGAAGGAGACCAGCCCCAGCATTTT
TRBV7-9,.,.,TRBJ2-3,CASSLGVGASTDTQYF,TGTGCCAGCAGCTTAGGAGTAGGAGCTAGCACAGATACGCAGTATTTT
TRBV30,.,.,TRBJ2-4,CAWSVGSDIQYF,TGTGCCTGGAGTGTCGGGAGTGACATTCAGTACTTC
TRBV5-1,.,.,TRBJ2-7,CASSLIQGTTEQYF,TGCGCCAGCAGCTTGATCCAGGGGACCACCGAGCAGTACTTC
TRBV28,TRBD1,.,TRBJ1-2,CASSPPGQGRYGYTF,TGTGCCAGCAGTCCGCCGGGACAGGGCAGATATGGCTACACCTTC
TRBV7-2,.,.,TRBJ1-1,CASSFKPSADTEAFF,TGTGCCAGCAGTTTCAAGCCCTCAGCGGACACTGAAGCTTTCTTT
TRBV28,.,.,TRBJ1-1,CASRDRHTEAFF,TGTGCCAGCCGAGACAGGCACACTGAAGCTTTCTTT
TRBV6-6,TRBD1,.,TRBJ1-2,CASSYVDRGSNYGYTF,TGTGCCAGCAGCTACGTAGACAGGGGGTCTAACTATGGCTACACCTTC
TRBV5-1,TRBD1,.,TRBJ1-2,CASSDTGQPANYGYTF,TGCGCCAGCAGCGATACGGGACAGCCTGCTAACTATGGCTACACCTTC
TRBV19,TRBD1,.,TRBJ1-6,CASSSDRISPLHF,TGTGCCAGTAGTTCGGACAGGATTTCACCCCTCCACTTT
TRBV6-6,.,.,TRBJ2-5,CASSYAGAQTQYF,TGTGCCAGCAGTTACGCGGGGGCCCAGACCCAGTACTTC